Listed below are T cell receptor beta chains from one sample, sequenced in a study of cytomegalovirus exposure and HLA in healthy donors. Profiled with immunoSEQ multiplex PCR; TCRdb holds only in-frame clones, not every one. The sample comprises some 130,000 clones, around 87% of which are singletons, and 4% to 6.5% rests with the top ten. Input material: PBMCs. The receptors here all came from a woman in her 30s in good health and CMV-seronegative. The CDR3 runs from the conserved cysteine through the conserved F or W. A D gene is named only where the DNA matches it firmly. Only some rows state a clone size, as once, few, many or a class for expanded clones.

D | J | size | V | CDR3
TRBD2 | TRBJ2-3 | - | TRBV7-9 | CSSSPTLGGRALWADTQYF
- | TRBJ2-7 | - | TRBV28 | CASSLLGGDYEQYF
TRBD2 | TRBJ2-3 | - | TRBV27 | CASSVLAGDADTQYF
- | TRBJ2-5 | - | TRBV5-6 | CASSSGAGETQYF
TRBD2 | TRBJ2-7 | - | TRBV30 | CAWSRLAGTSYEQYF
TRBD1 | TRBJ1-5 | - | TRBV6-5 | CASSNTGVNQPQHF
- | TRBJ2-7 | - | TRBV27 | CASSVRGSGGGYSYEQYF
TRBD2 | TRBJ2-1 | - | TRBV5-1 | CASSWGLAGGPSRYNEQFF
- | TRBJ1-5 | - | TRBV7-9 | CASSLAGSNQPQHF
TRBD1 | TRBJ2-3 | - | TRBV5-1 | CASSFPTGTGSSFTDTQYF
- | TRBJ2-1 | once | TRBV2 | CATRYEHEQFF
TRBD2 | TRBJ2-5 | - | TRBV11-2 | CASSSIRGGETQYF
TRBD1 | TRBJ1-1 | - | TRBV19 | CASAGQGRRTEAFF
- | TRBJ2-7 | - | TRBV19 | CASSSDSGPTYEQYF
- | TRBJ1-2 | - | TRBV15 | CATSRDDNGYTF
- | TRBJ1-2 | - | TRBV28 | CASIGQRNRYYGYTF